This entry describes one T cell receptor (beta chain). The target of this receptor is not known. No much larger clonotype is one base removed from it; base qualities were not supplied. This specimen comes from a study of OX40 agonist ivuxolimab in advanced cancers. For context, the study as a whole: Ivuxolimab was an agonistic, fully human IgG2 monoclonal antibody directed against OX40 (CD134), a costimulatory receptor. Intravenous ivuxolimab was administered to patients every 2 weeks at six dose levels: 0.01, 0.1, 0.3, 1.5, 3 and 10 mg/kg. Of the roughly 50 dose-escalation patients, hepatocellular carcinoma was present in 19, melanoma in approximately 15, renal cell carcinoma in 9 and head and neck cancer in 9. In the dose-escalation cohort, approximately 83% of patients were male, and the mean age was roughly 56 years with a range of roughly 23 to 90. Patients were allowed to have had prior anti-PD-1, anti-PD-L1 or anti-CTLA-4 therapy, and approximately 40% of the dose-escalation patients had been treated with checkpoint inhibitors. Partial responses occurred in three dose-escalation patients, of whom one had hepatocellular carcinoma and two had cutaneous melanoma. Peripheral TCRbeta sequencing aimed to test whether ivuxolimab altered TCR sequence diversity and caused clonal T-cell expansion. The paper covers the monotherapy dose-escalation part of the phase I ivuxolimab trial, which included N ≈ 50 patients. General conclusions and limits of the study: Which antigens the clonally expanded peripheral T cells were specific for was not determined. After ivuxolimab, expanded clones were on average more numerous among CD8+ T cells than among CD4+ T cells. In partial responders in the 0.1-3.0 mg/kg groups, normalized peripheral clonal expansion was found to be among the lowest, especially among CD8+ T cells. Low levels of normalized T-cell clonal expansion were also shown by some nonresponding patients. Clonal expansion of both CD4+ and CD8+ blood T cells was observed from baseline to week 6 at doses 0.1 to 3.0 mg/kg.

Genomic DNA was extracted from sorted cells for sequencing of the TCRbeta CDR3 region. TCRbeta CDR3 regions were sequenced using the immunoSEQ Assay. TCRdb took this table from immuneACCESS and kept in-frame rearrangements with V and J called. Such tables lack part of the clones; where checked against another copy, unresolved V genes explain under half of the gap, and the rest is unexplained. A total of roughly 60,000 clones appear in this sample, approximately 80% of them only once. About 3.5% of the sample is in the top ten clones. Reading the germline V gene gives CDR1 SGHTA and CDR2 FQGNSA. The CDR3 sequence holds 15 residues, the cysteine and phenylalanine included. Just the 45-base CDR3 DNA is kept, in frame starting at base 1. The trial excluded patients who had a history of autoimmune disease or were on systemic immunosuppression. Peripheral blood for TCR sequencing was drawn from every dose cohort at baseline, at cycle 4 day 1 and at cycle 7 day 1. The samples were drawn from a first-in-human, open-label, multicenter phase I dose-escalation trial of ivuxolimab. Adults with locally advanced or metastatic melanoma, renal cell, hepatocellular, or head and neck squamous cell carcinoma were enrolled in the trial. CD4+ and CD8+ T cells were sorted separately from peripheral blood before TCR sequencing.

Rearrangement joined TRBV7-2 to TRBJ2-5; no D gene can be assigned with confidence. The J call may be incorrect, as the DNA end agrees better with TRBJ2-7. The sequence came from an adult with an advanced solid tumor such as melanoma, head and neck, liver or kidney cancer. The source was CD4+ or CD8+ T cells sorted from blood, collected in a trial of the OX40 agonist ivuxolimab. The sequence in DNA is TGTGCCAGCAGCCCTAGTCCGGGTTTGGCCTACGAGCAGTACTTC. Protein translation: CASSPSPGLAYEQYF.